This T cell receptor beta chain was sequenced during a study of blood T cell repertoires in COVID-19 (TCRdb year 2020). Background for the entire study: Collaborator samples came from the United States, Italy and Spain and covered acute and convalescent phases of COVID-19. Subjects who had been exposed to COVID-19, were actively infected with it, or had recovered from it provided the deeply sampled blood TCRbeta repertoires that made up the dataset. Where available, HLA class I and class II types were taken from metadata supplied by the sample provider and were not determined by assay-based typing. The samples were drawn from the first 160 participants of the ongoing ImmuneRACE study and from 1,254 subjects provided by 6 global collaborators. Nearly every sample came with metadata listing a de-identified subject ID, COVID-19 status, age in years and sex. The material from the prospective study consisted of cDNA or gDNA derived from T cells, B-cell-depleted T cells, or PBMCs. The repertoires were released in a freely available public database intended as a resource for research on the immune response to SARS-CoV-2.

At the junction V is shortened by 5 bases and J by 1 base; bases outside the gene matches: 10. Spanning cysteine to phenylalanine, the CDR3 consists of 17 amino acids. Solely the CDR3 DNA is kept, with 51 bases framed from the first base. Looking up the germline V gene yields CDR1 MRHNA and CDR2 SNTAGT. Samples from volunteer blood donors who had recovered from COVID-19 were contributed by a second Seattle source. The collaborating institutions used their own protocols to collect whole blood in K2EDTA tubes. For TCRbeta analysis, collaborators shipped samples as frozen whole blood, isolated PBMCs, or DNA extracted from either of those sample types. Comments on this clone: Its antigen is unknown. Base qualities are missing; no much larger clone stands one base away.

Overall results and qualifications from the work: The amount of clinical and demographic metadata varied by source and participant and was provided uncurated.

TCRbeta CDR3 regions were amplified from genomic DNA by means of the immunoSEQ Assay, a bias-controlled multiplex PCR. The published analysis was carried out like this. Nucleated cell counts per sample were estimated from amplification of reference gene primers within the assay. To quantify the absolute abundance of each unique TCRbeta CDR3 rearrangement, sequence reads were collapsed and filtered. Productive Simpson clonality was computed per sample as the square root of Simpson's diversity index over productive rearrangements. Drawn from immuneACCESS, this table holds only the in-frame rearrangements with V and J called that TCRdb kept. Clones are partly lost; checked studies trace under half to an unresolved V gene and leave the rest unexplained. D and trimming were read from the DNA, whereas the V and J calls and clone size are those reported in that table. The sample records approximately 150,000 clones, over 75% of which are singletons. The ten largest clones capture 13% of the sample.

The chain links TRBV6-4 with TRBJ2-2, and 7 junctional nucleotides match TRBD1. Input material: peripheral blood. This TCR was recovered from a man aged 70 or older who had recovered from COVID-19. The CDR3 region: CASSPAGTELNTGELFF. The DNA sequence follows: TGTGCCAGCAGTCCGGCCGGGACAGAGTTGAACACCGGGGAGCTGTTTTTT.